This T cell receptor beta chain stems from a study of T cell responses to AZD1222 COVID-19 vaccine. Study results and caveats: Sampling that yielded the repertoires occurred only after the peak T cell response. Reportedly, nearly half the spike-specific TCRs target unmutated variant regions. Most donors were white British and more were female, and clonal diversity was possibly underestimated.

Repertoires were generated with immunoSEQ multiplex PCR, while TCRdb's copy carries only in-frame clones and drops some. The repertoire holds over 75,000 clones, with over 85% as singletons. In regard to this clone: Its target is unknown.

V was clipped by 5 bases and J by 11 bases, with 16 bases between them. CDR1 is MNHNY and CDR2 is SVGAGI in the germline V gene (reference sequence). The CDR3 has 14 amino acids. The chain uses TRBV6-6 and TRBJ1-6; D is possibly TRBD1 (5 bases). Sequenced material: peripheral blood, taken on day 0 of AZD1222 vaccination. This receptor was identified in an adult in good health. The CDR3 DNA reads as TGTGCCAGCAGTAATATACAGGACTCGGCACCCCTCCACTTT. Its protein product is CASSNIQDSAPLHF.